These 20 T cell receptor beta chains share one sample of origin, sequenced in a study of blood T cell repertoires in COVID-19. Here immunoSEQ multiplex PCR was the method, and the copy in TCRdb shows in-frame clones only, minus some. Found here are 200,000 to 300,000 clones, about four fifths of them singletons; the top ten hold around 7.5%. The sample comprised peripheral blood. The source of these receptors is a woman older than 75 with COVID-19, enrolled during active disease.

This rearrangement joins TRBV5-1 to TRBJ1-2; D perhaps matches TRBD1 (6 bases). Germline lookup yields CDR1 SGHRS and CDR2 YFSETQ. Between the trimmed V and J ends, which lost 5 bases and 10 bases, there was a span of 21 bases. CDR3 length: 14 amino acids. CDR3 loop: CASSPSGTPETYTF. The CDR3 DNA sequence: TGCGCCAGCAGTCCATCCGGGACACCAGAAACCTACACCTTC.

The rearrangement joins TRBV5-1 to TRBJ2-1; tentative D call: TRBD2 (5 bases). V shed 1 base and J shed 6 bases, with 8 bases lying between them. Looked up from germline, CDR1 is SGHRS and CDR2 is YFSETQ. This CDR3 is built from 13 residues. For the CDR3, the DNA is TGCGCCAGCAGCTTGACTAGTGTCAATGAGCAGTTCTTC. Residues: CASSLTSVNEQFF.

The rearrangement uses TRBV12-5 and TRBJ1-1; possibly TRBD1 for D (6 bases). The germline V gene encodes CDR1 LGHNT and CDR2 FRNRAP. This CDR3 is 12 amino acids long. V was trimmed by 6 bases and J by 11 bases, leaving 16 bases between them. CDR3 residues: CASGGTGTRAFF. The DNA for the CDR3 is TGTGCTAGTGGAGGTACAGGGACGCGGGCTTTCTTT.

The chain has TRBV11-2 and TRBJ2-5, with 10 nucleotides matching TRBD2. Germline CDR1 SGHAT, CDR2 FQNNGV. The CDR3 extends over 15 amino acids. The V segment lost 6 bases and the J segment 5 bases; nucleotides outside the gene matches: 9. CDR3 sequence (DNA): TGTGCCAGCAGTCGAAGCGGGGGGGCCAGGGAGACCCAGTACTTC. This translates into CASSRSGGARETQYF.

The V gene is TRBV3-1 (or the pseudogene TRBV3-2), the J gene TRBJ1-5, with 8 bases lining up with TRBD1. This CDR3 has 15 amino acids. V trimming: 4 bases; J trimming: 4 bases; junction bases outside the gene matches: 6. The germline V gene encodes CDR1 LGHDT and CDR2 YNNKEL (reference sequence). CDR3 in DNA: TGTGCCAGCAGCCCCGGACAGGGCTGGAATCAGCCCCAGCATTTT. It is translated as CASSPGQGWNQPQHF.

This chain uses TRBV27 with TRBJ1-6, with 7 bases fitting TRBD1. There are 18 residues in the CDR3. CDR1 MNHEY and CDR2 SMNVEV come from the germline V gene (reference sequence). The trim removed 6 bases at V and 3 bases at J, leaving 14 bases unmatched. Here the CDR3 DNA reads TGTGCCAGCAGGGATGGACAGGCCGGGCGGGGCTATAATTCACCCCTCCACTTT. This gives the protein CASRDGQAGRGYNSPLHF.

In DNA, the CDR3 is TGCGCCAGCAGGACAGCGGACAGGGGGGTCACAGATACGCAGTATTTT. As protein: CASRTADRGVTDTQYF. The gene calls are TRBV5-1 and TRBJ2-3; 10 nucleotides match TRBD1. The CDR3 covers 16 residues. The V gene's germline CDR1 is SGHRS and CDR2 YFSETQ. The J segment lost 2 bases and the V segment lost 5 bases, leaving 8 bases of the junction unmatched.

The sample holds a few counts of this clone. CDR3 DNA: TGTGCCAGCAGTTACTCCGCCGGGACACACTACGAGCAGTACTTC. It codes for CASSYSAGTHYEQYF. V and J are TRBV6-5 and TRBJ2-7; a possible D gene is TRBD1 (6 bases). CDR1 is MNHEY, CDR2 SVGAGI, per germline. The V and J ends lost 0 bases and 3 bases respectively, with 12 bases between them. CDR3 length equals 15 residues.

The V call is TRBV5-1, the J call TRBJ2-1; 7 nucleotides agree with TRBD2. V lost 2 bases and J lost 7; bases outside the gene matches: 9. This CDR3 has 15 residues. The germline V gene has CDR1 SGHRS and CDR2 YFSETQ. In DNA form, the CDR3 reads TGCGCCAGCAGCTTAGGGGCGGGAGTAGCTAATGAGCAGTTCTTC. Translating gives CASSLGAGVANEQFF.

This clone was recorded only once. The identical CDR3 is also encoded by other nucleotide sequences in the sample. Written as DNA, the CDR3 is TGTGCCTGGAGTGTAGGGGGGGGTGGCCAGCCCCAGCATTTT. Its translation is CAWSVGGGGQPQHF. The rearrangement links TRBV30 to TRBJ1-5; D might be TRBD1 (6 bases). Trimming took off 0 bases at V and 7 bases at J, with 13 bases between the two ends. The CDR3 spans 14 residues. Germline V gene lookup returns CDR1 GTSNPN and CDR2 SVGIG (reference sequence).

The chain combines TRBV21-1 with TRBJ2-3; the DNA was not compared with TRBD2, the D call given in the table. TRBV21-1 is an annotated pseudogene. The CDR3 runs 18 residues. DNA of the CDR3: TGTGCCAGCAGCAAAGACGGGACTAGCGGGAGTCCCCGGGATACGCAGTATTTT. Protein sequence: CASSKDGTSGSPRDTQYF.

This clone has a handful of counts. The genes are TRBV6-5 and TRBJ2-1; no reliable D call. V was clipped by 8 bases and J by 9 bases, with 14 bases between them. Germline CDR1 is MNHEY and CDR2 is SVGAGI. The CDR3 is 12 amino acids. The CDR3 loop is CASRRPRGEQFF. As DNA, the CDR3 is TGTGCCAGCCGCCGGCCTCGCGGTGAGCAGTTCTTC.

V is TRBV5-5 and J is TRBJ2-7; TRBD1 might be the D (6 bases). The CDR3 length is 14 residues. V lost 2 bases to trimming and J lost 3 bases, with 12 bases between them. CDR1 is SGHKS, CDR2 YYEKEE, per germline (reference sequence). The CDR3: CASSFSVGGYEQYF. CDR3 nucleotide sequence: TGTGCCAGCAGCTTTTCTGTAGGGGGCTACGAGCAGTACTTC.

V is TRBV28 and J is TRBJ1-1; TRBD1 matches at 7 bases. V lost 5 bases, J lost 5 bases, and 5 bases stayed unmatched. The CDR3 covers 13 residues. Germline V gene lookup returns CDR1 MDHEN and CDR2 SYDVKM. CDR3 coding DNA: TGTGCCAGCAGTACGACAGGGAGAACTGAAGCTTTCTTT. This codes for CASSTTGRTEAFF.

The chain joins TRBV7-9 to TRBJ2-2; 7 bases are shared with TRBD1. This CDR3 is built from 15 residues. CDR1 is SEHNR, CDR2 FQNEAQ, per germline (reference sequence). V lost 3 bases and J lost 3; bases outside the gene matches: 4. DNA for the CDR3: TGTGCCAGCAGCTTGGGGACAGTCGACACCGGGGAGCTGTTTTTT. This codes for CASSLGTVDTGELFF.

This chain links TRBV21-1 with TRBJ2-2; the DNA was not compared with TRBD2, the D call given in the table. TRBV21-1 is a known pseudogene. CDR3 length equals 18 residues. The CDR3 nucleotides are TGTGCCAGCAGCAAGGGCGGGGAAAACTACAGTAACACCGGGGAGCTGTTTTTT. As protein: CASSKGGENYSNTGELFF.

The V and J genes are TRBV12-1 and TRBJ1-1. TRBV12-1 represents a pseudogene. CDR3 size: 15 residues. The CDR3 nucleotides read TGTGCCAGCAGCTTGGTCCACCGGTCGAACACTGAAGCTTTCTTT. This encodes CASSLVHRSNTEAFF.

The chain couples TRBV2 to TRBJ1-5; 7 positions agree with TRBD1. The CDR3 is 15 amino acids. Germline loops: CDR1 SNHLY, CDR2 FYNNEI. J was trimmed by 3 bases and V by 10 bases; bases with no gene match: 12. CDR3 in DNA: TGTGCCACCACCTCGGAGGGACAGACCAATCAGCCCCAGCATTTT. Its protein is CATTSEGQTNQPQHF.

The genes are TRBV28 and TRBJ1-1, with 9 bases fitting TRBD1. The junction had 4 bases not matched to a gene; V was cut back by 3 bases and J by 5 bases. Germline CDR1 reads MDHEN; CDR2 reads SYDVKM. This CDR3 has 14 residues. The CDR3 here is CASSLRDRVTEAFF. CDR3 sequence (DNA): TGTGCCAGCAGTTTGCGGGACAGGGTAACTGAAGCTTTCTTT.

V and J are TRBV7-9 and TRBJ1-1; no clear D. The CDR3 is 13 amino acids. Trimming pared 8 bases from V and 1 base from J, leaving 11 bases between. Germline V gene data show CDR1 as SEHNR and CDR2 as FQNEAQ (reference sequence). The CDR3 DNA reads TGTGCCAGCGGCAGGTCGGCGAACACTGAAGCTTTCTTT. Encoded protein: CASGRSANTEAFF. Filled out from reference TRBV7-9 and TRBJ1-1, the complete variable domain reads DTGVSQNPRHKITKRGQNVTFRCDPISEHNRLYWYRQTLGQGPEFLTYFQNEAQLEKSRLLSDRFSAERPKGSFSTLEIQRTEQGDSAMYLCASGRSANTEAFFGQGTRLTVV.